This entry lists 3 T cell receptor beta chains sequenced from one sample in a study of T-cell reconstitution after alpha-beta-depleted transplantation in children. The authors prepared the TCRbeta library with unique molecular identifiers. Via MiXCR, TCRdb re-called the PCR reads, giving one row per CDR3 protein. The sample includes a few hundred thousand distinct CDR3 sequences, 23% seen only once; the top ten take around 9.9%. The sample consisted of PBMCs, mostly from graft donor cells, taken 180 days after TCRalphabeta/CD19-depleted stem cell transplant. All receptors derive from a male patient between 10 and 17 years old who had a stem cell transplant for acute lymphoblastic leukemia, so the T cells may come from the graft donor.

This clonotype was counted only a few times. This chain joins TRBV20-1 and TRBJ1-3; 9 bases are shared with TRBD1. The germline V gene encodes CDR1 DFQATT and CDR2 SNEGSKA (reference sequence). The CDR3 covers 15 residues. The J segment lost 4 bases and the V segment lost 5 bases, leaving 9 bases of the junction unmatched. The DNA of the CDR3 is TGCAGTGCTCCCCGGGACAGGGTTCAAGGAAACACCATATATTTT. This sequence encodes CSAPRDRVQGNTIYF.

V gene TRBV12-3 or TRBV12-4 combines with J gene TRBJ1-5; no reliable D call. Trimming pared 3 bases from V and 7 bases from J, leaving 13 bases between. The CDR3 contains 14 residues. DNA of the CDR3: TGTGCCAGCAGTTTCGGCAGGCCGGGGCAGCCCCAGCATTTT. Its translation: CASSFGRPGQPQHF.

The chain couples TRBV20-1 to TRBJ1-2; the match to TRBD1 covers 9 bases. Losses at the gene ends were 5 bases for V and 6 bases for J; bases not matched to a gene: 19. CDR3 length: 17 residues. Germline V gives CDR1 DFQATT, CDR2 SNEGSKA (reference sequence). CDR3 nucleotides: TGCAGTGCTTGGGGTAATGACAGGGGGGCCGTTCTTGATGGCTACACCTTC. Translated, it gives CSAWGNDRGAVLDGYTF.